The 9 T cell receptor beta chains given below trace back to one sample, sequenced in a study of cytomegalovirus exposure and HLA in healthy donors. TCRdb keeps only in-frame clones here, not all; method: immunoSEQ multiplex PCR. The repertoire holds about 180,000 clones, 85% to 90% seen once, with approximately 1.4% in the top ten. Sample: PBMCs. The receptors come from a woman in her thirties in good health and CMV-seronegative.

The rearrangement links TRBV2 to TRBJ1-6; 9 nucleotides align to TRBD1. Germline V CDR1 and CDR2: SNHLY, FYNNEI. This CDR3 is 19 amino acids long. Unmatched junction bases numbered 18, after V lost 0 bases and J lost 12 bases. CDR3 DNA: TGTGCCAGCAGTGAAGCTGAACCGGGACAGGGTGGGCGCCGAAGACCCCTCCACTTT. It translates to CASSEAEPGQGGRRRPLHF.

The gene calls are TRBV13 and TRBJ2-7, with D maybe TRBD1 (6 bases). Trimming removed 5 bases at V and 5 bases at J, with 13 bases between. The V gene's germline CDR1 is PRHDT and CDR2 FYEKMQ (reference sequence). The length of the CDR3 is 13 residues. CDR3: CASSPQNRDEQYF. The CDR3 nucleotides are TGTGCCAGCAGCCCCCAAAACAGGGACGAGCAGTACTTC.

The J gene is TRBJ2-3, the V gene TRBV7-9; tentatively, D is TRBD2 (5 bases). Trimming removed 5 bases from V and 2 bases from J, with 11 bases in between. The germline V gene encodes CDR1 SEHNR and CDR2 FQNEAQ (reference sequence). This CDR3 has 14 residues. This CDR3 reads CASSRAGNTDTQYF. The DNA for the CDR3 is TGTGCCAGCAGCCGGGCGGGCAACACAGATACGCAGTATTTT.

V gene TRBV9 combines with J gene TRBJ1-4; no definite D call. The length of the CDR3 is 15 residues. Germline CDR1 SGDLS, CDR2 YYNGEE. The V and J ends lost 7 bases and 4 bases respectively, with 17 bases between them. The CDR3 region has the DNA TGTGCCAGCTCCGGGGAAGGGCGGGTTAATGAAAAACTGTTTTTT. Translating gives CASSGEGRVNEKLFF.

The chain uses TRBV5-6 and TRBJ2-3, with D possibly being TRBD2 (6 bases). CDR3 length equals 15 residues. V gave up 4 bases and J gave up 4 bases, with 16 bases separating them. Germline V gives CDR1 SGHDT, CDR2 YYEEEE. The CDR3 loop is CASSPGAGAADTQYF. The CDR3 coding sequence is TGTGCCAGCAGCCCAGGAGCGGGTGCGGCAGATACGCAGTATTTT. Together with reference TRBV5-6 and TRBJ2-3, the CDR3 gives the full variable domain: DAGVTQSPTHLIKTRGQQVTLRCSPKSGHDTVSWYQQALGQGPQFIFQYYEEEERQRGNFPDRFSGHQFPNYSSELNVNALLLGDSALYLCASSPGAGAADTQYFGPGTRLTVL.

The chain joins TRBV5-1 to TRBJ1-1; TRBD1 aligns across 8 bases. Germline loops: CDR1 SGHRS, CDR2 YFSETQ. This CDR3 is 16 amino acids long. V dropped 4 bases and J dropped 4; count of bases not matched to a gene: 12. The CDR3 sequence: CASSLGQGGFSTEAFF. As DNA, the CDR3 is TGCGCCAGCAGCCTTGGACAGGGAGGTTTTAGCACTGAAGCTTTCTTT.

The gene calls are TRBV11-2 and TRBJ1-1; 11 bases line up with TRBD1. The V gene's germline CDR1 is SGHAT and CDR2 FQNNGV. The CDR3 sequence is 16 residues long. V lost 3 bases to trimming and J lost 7 bases; unmatched junction nucleotides: 10. Here the CDR3 DNA reads TGTGCCAGCAGCTTTCTATTCGGGACAGGGGGAGGTGAAGCTTTCTTT. Protein: CASSFLFGTGGGEAFF.

V gene TRBV29-1 combines with J gene TRBJ1-4, with D possibly being TRBD1 (5 bases). The V gene lost 4 bases and the J gene lost 7 bases, with 13 bases spanning the gap. This CDR3 is built from 13 residues. The germline gives CDR1 SQVTM, CDR2 ANQGSEA. CDR3 nucleotide sequence: TGCAGCGTTGGACTGACAGTGGGTGAAAAACTGTTTTTT. This gives the protein CSVGLTVGEKLFF.

This chain joins TRBV2 and TRBJ2-7, with TRBD1 identical over 9 bases. The CDR3 has 13 residues. Germline V gives CDR1 SNHLY, CDR2 FYNNEI. The V and J ends lost 6 bases and 2 bases, in that order; junction bases with no gene match: 2. DNA of the CDR3: TGTGCCAGCAGCGGGGACAGGGCCTACGAGCAGTACTTC. Translation gives CASSGDRAYEQYF.